This TCR beta chain is drawn from a study of shared clonotypes between healthy human individuals. This CDR3 is 15 amino acids long. CDR1 SEHNR and CDR2 FQNEAQ come from the germline V gene (reference sequence). J was trimmed by 6 bases and V by 2 bases; bases with no gene match: 6. In the CD4+ fraction, cells were divided into CD45RA+ naive and CD45RA-negative memory subsets. TCRdb's table, derived via immunoSEQ multiplex PCR, lists solely in-frame clones and lacks some. The sample comprises about 2.4 million clones, roughly 92% of which are singletons, and around 0.14% rests with the top ten. The source material was naive CD4+ T cells sorted from blood. The subset here: CD45RA+ positively selected. This clonotype originated in a man aged 18 to 30 in good health. This chain uses TRBV7-9 with TRBJ2-3; 9 bases are shared with TRBD2. CDR3 sequence reads: CASSLSAAGGDTQYF. The CDR3 DNA is TGTGCCAGCAGCTTAAGCGCGGCGGGAGGGGATACGCAGTATTTT.